The 10 T cell receptor beta chains below were found in one sample sequenced in a study of beta chain features in type 1 diabetes. General study findings and limits: Moderately but significantly shorter TCRB CDR3s were found in Type 1 diabetes patients in all four CD4+ subsets.

What was sequenced were expressed TCRB transcripts, since all of the isolated RNA had been reverse transcribed. Assay used: immunoSEQ multiplex PCR; TCRdb lists only in-frame clones, some missing. The sample has 100,000 to 150,000 clones; around 9% are singletons. Antigens of these TCRs are unknown. Sequenced: central memory CD4+ T cells from blood. The receptors were sampled from a man under 40 with type 1 diabetes.

The V and J genes are TRBV9 and TRBJ2-7; D call uncertain. V lost 0 bases to trimming and J lost 6 bases, with 10 bases between them. The length of the CDR3 is 13 residues. Germline V gene sequence: CDR1 SGDLS, CDR2 YYNGEE. The CDR3 DNA follows: TGTGCCAGCAGCGTAGAGGCGAGAGGCGAGCAGTACTTC. Encoded protein: CASSVEARGEQYF.

The sample holds a few counts of this clone. The chain has TRBV6-5 and TRBJ1-2; the match to TRBD1 covers 8 bases. Germline assignment: CDR1 MNHEY and CDR2 SVGAGI. The CDR3 has 12 amino acids. Losses at the gene ends were 8 bases for V and 6 bases for J; bases not matched to a gene: 5. CDR3 region: CASLGQGNGYTF. The CDR3, as DNA: TGTGCCAGCCTCGGACAGGGCAATGGCTACACCTTC.

The chain uses TRBV5-4 and TRBJ2-7; 7 positions agree with TRBD1. Germline V lookup: CDR1 SGHNT, CDR2 YYREEE (reference sequence). J gave up 7 bases and V 2 bases, and 6 bases lay outside the gene matches. This CDR3 spans 13 amino acids. CDR3 amino acids: CASSFRGPGEQYF. The CDR3, as DNA: TGTGCCAGCAGCTTTAGGGGGCCGGGGGAGCAGTACTTC.

The table lists this clone with a few counts. Here the CDR3 DNA reads TGTGCCAGCAGCCCTATGTTTGAGAGGCGAGGCTACACCTTC. It encodes CASSPMFERRGYTF. V and J are TRBV5-4 and TRBJ1-2, with D uncertain. The CDR3 covers 14 residues. Germline V lookup: CDR1 SGHNT, CDR2 YYREEE (reference sequence). The V end was cut by 4 bases, the J end by 8 bases, with 18 bases between.

The rearrangement links TRBV29-1 to TRBJ1-2; possibly TRBD1 for D (5 bases). From germline, CDR1 is SQVTM and CDR2 ANQGSEA. Trimming removed 5 bases at V and 4 bases at J, with 11 bases between. The CDR3 length is 12 residues. CDR3 region: CSVNLGGYGYTF. The DNA of the CDR3 is TGCAGCGTTAACCTCGGGGGCTATGGCTACACCTTC.

This clone was observed a few times. The chain couples TRBV29-1 to TRBJ1-2, with 7 positions matching TRBD1. V lost 8 bases and J lost 5; bases outside the gene matches: 11. Germline CDR1 is SQVTM and CDR2 is ANQGSEA. The CDR3 consists of 13 residues. CDR3 in amino acids: CSTLTGLGYGYTF. The CDR3, as DNA: TGCAGCACCCTGACAGGGTTGGGGTATGGCTACACCTTC.

The chain combines TRBV28 with TRBJ2-1, with TRBD2 as a possible D gene (7 bases). The CDR3 consists of 15 residues. Trimming took 2 bases from V and 7 from J, leaving 15 bases between them. CDR1 MDHEN and CDR2 SYDVKM come from the germline V gene. The CDR3 sequence is CASSLQGRGKNEQFF. The DNA of the CDR3 is TGTGCCAGCAGTTTACAGGGGAGGGGGAAGAATGAGCAGTTCTTC.

Only a few counts were recorded for this clone. The chain has TRBV11-2 and TRBJ2-2, with D perhaps TRBD1 (6 bases). Looked up from germline, CDR1 is SGHAT and CDR2 is FQNNGV. The V and J ends lost 6 bases and 7 bases respectively, with 15 bases between them. The length of the CDR3 is 14 residues. The CDR3 nucleotides are TGTGCCAGCAGGTGGGGTGGGGGCGTCGGGGAGCTGTTTTTT. This encodes CASRWGGGVGELFF.

This sequence joins TRBV2 and TRBJ2-5; 8 nucleotides line up with TRBD2. The length of the CDR3 is 13 residues. After removal of 7 bases from V and 5 bases from J, the junction contained 6 bases not matched to a gene. The germline CDR1 and CDR2 sequences are SNHLY and FYNNEI. CDR3 loop: CASTRGGGETQYF. The CDR3 DNA reads TGTGCCAGCACTCGGGGGGGTGGGGAGACCCAGTACTTC. Together with reference TRBV2 and TRBJ2-5, the CDR3 gives the full variable domain: EPEVTQTPSHQVTQMGQEVILRCVPISNHLYFYWYRQILGQKVEFLVSFYNNEISEKSEIFDDQFSVERPDGSNFTLKIRSTKLEDSAMYFCASTRGGGETQYFGPGTRLLVL.

V and J are TRBV7-6 and TRBJ2-5; D perhaps matches TRBD1 (6 bases). This CDR3 is built from 15 residues. Germline V lookup: CDR1 SGHVS, CDR2 FNYEAQ. V lost 5 bases and J 2 bases, leaving 15 bases between the germline ends. CDR3 residues: CASSPSRGSQETQYF. The CDR3 nucleotides read TGTGCCAGCAGCCCTAGTAGGGGGTCACAAGAGACCCAGTACTTC.